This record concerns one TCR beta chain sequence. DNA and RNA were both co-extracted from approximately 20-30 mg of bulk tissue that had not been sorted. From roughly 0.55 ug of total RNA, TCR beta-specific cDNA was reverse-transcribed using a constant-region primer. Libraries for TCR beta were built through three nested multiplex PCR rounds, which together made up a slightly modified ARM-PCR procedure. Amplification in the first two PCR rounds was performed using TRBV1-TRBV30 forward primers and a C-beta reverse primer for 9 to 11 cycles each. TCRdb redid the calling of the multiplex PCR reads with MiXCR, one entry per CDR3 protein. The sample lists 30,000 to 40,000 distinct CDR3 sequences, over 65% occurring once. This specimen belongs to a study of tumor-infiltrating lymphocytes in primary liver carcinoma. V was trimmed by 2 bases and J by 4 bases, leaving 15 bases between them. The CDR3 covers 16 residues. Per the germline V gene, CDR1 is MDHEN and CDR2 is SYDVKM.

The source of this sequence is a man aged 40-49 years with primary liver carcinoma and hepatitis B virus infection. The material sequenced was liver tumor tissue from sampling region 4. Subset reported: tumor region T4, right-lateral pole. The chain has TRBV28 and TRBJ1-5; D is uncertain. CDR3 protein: CASSLLKHGRNQPQHF. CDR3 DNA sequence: TGTGCCAGCAGTTTACTTAAACATGGTCGTAATCAGCCCCAGCATTTT. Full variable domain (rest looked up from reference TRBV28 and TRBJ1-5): DVKVTQSSRYLVKRTGEKVFLECVQDMDHENMFWYRQDPGLGLRLIYFSYDVKMKEKGDIPEGYSVSREKKERFSLILESASTNQTSMYLCASSLLKHGRNQPQHFGDGTRLSIL.